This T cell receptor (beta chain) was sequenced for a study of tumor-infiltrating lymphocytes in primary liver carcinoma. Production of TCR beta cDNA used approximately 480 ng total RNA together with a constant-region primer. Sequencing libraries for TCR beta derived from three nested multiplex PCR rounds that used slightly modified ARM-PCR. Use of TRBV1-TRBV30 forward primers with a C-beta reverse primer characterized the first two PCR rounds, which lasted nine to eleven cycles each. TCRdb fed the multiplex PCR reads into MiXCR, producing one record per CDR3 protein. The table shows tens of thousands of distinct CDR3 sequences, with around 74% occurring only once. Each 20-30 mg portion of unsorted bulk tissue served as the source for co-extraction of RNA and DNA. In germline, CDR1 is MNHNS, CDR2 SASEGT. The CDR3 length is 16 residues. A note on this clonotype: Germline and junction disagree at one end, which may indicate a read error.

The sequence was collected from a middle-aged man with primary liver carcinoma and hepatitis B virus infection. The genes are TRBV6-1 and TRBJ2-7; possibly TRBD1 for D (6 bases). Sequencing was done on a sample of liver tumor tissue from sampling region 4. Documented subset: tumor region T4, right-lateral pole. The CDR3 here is CGSSGDPGQGTYEQYF. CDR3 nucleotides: TGTGGCAGCAGTGGGGACCCGGGACAAGGGACCTACGAGCAGTATTTC.